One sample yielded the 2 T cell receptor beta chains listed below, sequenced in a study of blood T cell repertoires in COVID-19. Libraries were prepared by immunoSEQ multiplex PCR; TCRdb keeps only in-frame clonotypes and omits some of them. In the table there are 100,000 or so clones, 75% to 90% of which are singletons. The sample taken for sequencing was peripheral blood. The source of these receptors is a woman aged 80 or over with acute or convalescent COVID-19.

The CDR3 sequence: CASSILQGNIQYF. Written as DNA, the CDR3 is TGTGCCAGCAGCATATTACAGGGAAACATTCAGTACTTC. This rearrangement joins TRBV7-8 to TRBJ2-4, with TRBD1 as a possible D gene (6 bases). Trimming removed 5 bases from V and 6 bases from J, with 11 bases in between. This CDR3 spans 13 amino acids. Germline V gives CDR1 SGHVS, CDR2 FQNEAQ.

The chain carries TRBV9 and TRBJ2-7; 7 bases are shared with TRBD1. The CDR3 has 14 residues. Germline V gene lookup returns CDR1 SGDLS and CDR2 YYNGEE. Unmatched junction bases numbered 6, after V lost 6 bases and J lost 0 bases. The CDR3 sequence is CASNPGDSSYEQYF. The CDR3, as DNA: TGTGCCAGCAACCCCGGGGACAGCTCCTACGAGCAGTACTTC.